Listed here are 9 T cell receptor beta chains from one sample, sequenced in a study of identical twins. MiXCR, applied by TCRdb to the 5' RACE reads, yields one record per CDR3 protein. The data contain fewer than 900,000 distinct CDR3 sequences, around 21% of them singletons. This sample also appeared in a second study, on T cells expressing NK-cell markers.

The sequenced material came from PBMCs. These receptors were obtained from a woman younger than 35 in good health.

This clonotype was detected only a few times. The chain recombines TRBV29-1 with TRBJ2-1, with a tentative D call TRBD1 (5 bases). The germline CDR1 and CDR2 sequences are SQVTM and ANQGSEA. V gave up 2 bases and J gave up 9 bases, with 11 bases separating them. The CDR3 is 12 amino acids. Here the CDR3 reads CSVERQGIEQFF. The CDR3 nucleotides are TGCAGCGTTGAACGCCAGGGAATTGAGCAGTTCTTC.

This rearrangement joins TRBV12-3 or TRBV12-4 to TRBJ1-6; possible D gene TRBD1, 6 bases. The CDR3 contains 14 residues. V dropped 7 bases and J dropped 7 bases, with 14 bases sitting between them. The CDR3 reads CASTFGQINSPLHF. The CDR3, as DNA: TGTGCCAGCACATTTGGACAGATAAATTCACCCCTCCACTTT.

The genes are TRBV16 and TRBJ1-2, with unresolved D. V was cut by 3 bases and J by 8 bases, with 7 bases left in between. The CDR3 spans 11 residues. The V gene's germline CDR1 is KGHSY and CDR2 FQNENV. The CDR3 sequence is CASSHGGGYTF. The DNA of the CDR3 is TGTGCCAGCAGCCATGGAGGGGGCTACACCTTC.

The J gene is TRBJ2-3, the V gene TRBV28; D assignment may be TRBD1 or TRBD2 (5 bases each). The V gene lost 6 bases and the J gene lost 4 bases, with 14 bases spanning the gap. There are 14 residues in the CDR3. Germline CDR1 reads MDHEN; CDR2 reads SYDVKM. Here the CDR3 reads CASSPRGDPDTQYF. The CDR3 DNA follows: TGTGCCAGCAGCCCGAGGGGCGACCCAGATACGCAGTATTTT.

The chain carries TRBV12-3 or TRBV12-4 and TRBJ1-1; D is unresolved. The V end was cut by 6 bases, the J end by 4 bases, with 12 bases between. This CDR3 is 13 amino acids long. CDR3 DNA: TGTGCCAGCAGGCCCCCCGGCGTCACTGAAGCTTTCTTT. It codes for CASRPPGVTEAFF.

V and J are TRBV10-3 and TRBJ1-2; D is unresolved. This CDR3 is 13 amino acids long. V was trimmed by 2 bases and J by 6 bases, leaving 10 bases between them. Germline V gene data show CDR1 as ENHRY and CDR2 as SYGVKD. In DNA, the CDR3 is TGTGCCATCAGTGAGCCGGGGAGCAATGGCTACACCTTC. This gives the protein CAISEPGSNGYTF.

The rearrangement joins TRBV4-1 to TRBJ2-3; the match to TRBD2 covers 9 bases. Per the germline V gene, CDR1 is MGHRA and CDR2 is YSYEKL. This CDR3 is built from 17 residues. The J segment lost 5 bases and the V segment lost 0 bases, leaving 9 bases of the junction unmatched. The CDR3 protein is CASSQDPSGTERDTQYF. CDR3 nucleotides: TGCGCCAGCAGCCAAGATCCTAGCGGGACGGAGAGAGATACGCAGTATTTT.

This clonotype was detected a few times. The chain links TRBV10-3 to TRBJ1-1; D is perhaps TRBD1 (6 bases). This CDR3 is built from 15 residues. The V gene's germline CDR1 is ENHRY and CDR2 SYGVKD. Trimming left V 5 bases short and J 1 base short, with 14 bases between. The CDR3 here is CAISLNRVGNTEAFF. In DNA, the CDR3 is TGTGCCATCAGTTTAAACAGGGTCGGGAACACTGAAGCTTTCTTT.

This clonotype was counted only a few times. CDR3 protein: CASSFIFTGELFF. CDR3 nucleotides: TGTGCCAGCAGTTTTATCTTCACCGGGGAGCTGTTTTTT. The V gene is TRBV12-3 or TRBV12-4, the J gene TRBJ2-2; D ambiguous. CDR3 size: 13 residues. V lost 3 bases and J 4 bases, leaving 6 bases between the germline ends.